This TCR beta chain was identified in a study of monozygotic twins with inflammatory bowel disease. Study-wide findings and caveats: With others, IBD patients shared fewer clonotypes than healthy twins did, especially with disease activity. Healthy co-twins exceeded IBD patients in TCRbeta diversity as measured by inverse Simpson.

The UMIs contained a 6-nucleotide sample barcode. They were added by template switching during cDNA synthesis. Two nested PCRs, around 16 and 10 cycles, amplified TCRalpha and TCRbeta cDNA. TCRdb reworked the 5' RACE reads into one entry per CDR3 protein, no DNA. This sample's table has around 450,000 distinct CDR3 sequences. The CDR3 has 17 amino acids. CDR1 SEHNR and CDR2 FQNEAQ come from the germline V gene (reference sequence). A note on this clonotype: The antigen remains undetermined.

This chain joins TRBV7-9 and TRBJ1-1; the D call from TCRdb, TRBD1, cannot be confirmed without DNA. This TCR was recovered from a human donor with ulcerative colitis or Crohn's disease, or a healthy co-twin of an affected twin (not recorded which). The sequencing sample was made of blood. The CDR3 region is CASSLKDAGRGNTEAFF.